A selection of T cell receptor beta chains follows, all from one sample in a study of blood T cell repertoires in COVID-19. Only in-frame clones appear in the TCRdb table, and some are missing; sequencing was by immunoSEQ multiplex PCR. This table holds 100,000 to 150,000 clones, 60% to 80% found once. Sequencing input: peripheral blood. These receptors were taken from a man in his 60s with acute or convalescent COVID-19. Both conserved end residues are part of each CDR3. Each record gives: J gene, V gene, clone size, D gene, CDR3 protein, CDR3 DNA. The D gene is left open where the match is weak. Only some rows state a clone size, as once, few, many or a class for expanded clones.

TRBJ1-4,TRBV29-1,NA,NA,CSVRRGATEKLFF,TGCAGCGTGAGGAGGGGCGCTACTGAAAAACTGTTTTTT
TRBJ2-2,TRBV9,NA,TRBD1,CASTNGQDSSNTGELFF,TGTGCCAGCACCAACGGACAGGATAGCTCGAACACCGGGGAGCTGTTTTTT
TRBJ1-6,TRBV24-1,NA,TRBD1,CATSDDAKTGSSYNSPLHF,TGTGCCACCAGTGATGACGCGAAGACAGGGAGCTCCTATAATTCACCCCTCCACTTT
TRBJ1-6,TRBV7-9,NA,NA,CASSPPGQVVNSPLHF,TGTGCCAGCAGCCCACCAGGGCAGGTGGTCAATTCACCCCTCCACTTT
TRBJ2-1,TRBV7-6,NA,NA,CASSLEATVNEQFF,TGTGCCAGCAGCTTAGAAGCGACCGTCAATGAGCAGTTCTTC
TRBJ1-2,TRBV12-5,few,NA,CASGLPYGTHLDDGYTF,TGTGCTAGTGGTTTGCCCTACGGGACACACCTGGACGATGGCTACACCTTC
TRBJ2-5,TRBV2,NA,TRBD2,CASSGTSVETQYF,TGTGCCAGCAGTGGTACTAGCGTGGAGACCCAGTACTTC
TRBJ2-3,TRBV3-1/TRBV3-2,once,TRBD1,CASSQGWTGGMSDTQYF,TGTGCCAGCAGCCAAGGCTGGACAGGTGGTATGTCAGATACGCAGTATTTT
TRBJ2-7,TRBV7-8,NA,TRBD2,CASSWTGLAVNEQYF,TGTGCCAGCAGCTGGACGGGACTAGCGGTTAACGAGCAGTACTTC
TRBJ1-1,TRBV3-1/TRBV3-2,NA,NA,CASSLREGNTEAFF,TGTGCCAGCAGCCTGAGGGAGGGGAACACTGAAGCTTTCTTT
TRBJ1-2,TRBV4-2,NA,NA,CASSRERTAYGYTF,TGTGCCAGCAGCCGGGAAAGGACAGCCTATGGCTACACCTTC
TRBJ2-2,TRBV5-1,NA,NA,CASSLANPGLWTGGELFF,TGCGCCAGCAGCTTGGCTAATCCGGGACTCTGGACGGGCGGGGAGCTGTTTTTT
TRBJ2-3,TRBV6-5,NA,TRBD2,CATSGRAGTQYF,TGTGCTACTAGCGGGAGGGCCGGCACGCAGTATTTT
TRBJ2-3,TRBV5-4,NA,NA,CASSLGWASTDTQYF,TGTGCCAGCAGCTTGGGGTGGGCTAGCACAGATACGCAGTATTTT
TRBJ1-1,TRBV6-1,NA,TRBD1,CASRVGTEPEAFF,TGTGCCAGCAGAGTCGGGACAGAGCCTGAAGCTTTCTTT
TRBJ2-1,TRBV6-5,few,NA,CASRAYTGTNEQFF,TGTGCCAGCAGAGCTTATACAGGGACGAATGAGCAGTTCTTC
TRBJ2-4,TRBV5-1,once,TRBD2,CASSIGLAANIQYF,TGCGCCAGCAGCATCGGACTAGCGGCAAACATTCAGTACTTC
TRBJ1-4,TRBV14,NA,NA,CASSQGSWALGREKLFF,TGTGCCAGCAGCCAAGGGTCCTGGGCCCTTGGTCGGGAAAAACTGTTTTTT
TRBJ1-2,TRBV29-1,NA,NA,CSVQRAANYGYTF,TGCAGCGTGCAGAGGGCCGCTAACTATGGCTACACCTTC
TRBJ2-3,TRBV5-1,few,NA,CASSGGTSPGTDTQYF,TGCGCCAGCAGCGGAGGAACTAGTCCGGGCACAGATACGCAGTATTTT
TRBJ1-5,TRBV19,NA,TRBD1,CASSHGQGRNRNQPQHF,TGTGCCAGTAGCCATGGACAGGGCCGGAATCGCAATCAGCCCCAGCATTTT
TRBJ1-4,TRBV4-1,once,NA,CASSQGWEEKLFF,TGCGCCAGCAGCCAGGGGTGGGAGGAAAAACTGTTTTTT
TRBJ2-7,TRBV24-1,NA,NA,CATSDSRLSYEQYF,TGTGCCACCAGTGACTCTAGACTTTCCTACGAGCAGTACTTC
TRBJ2-4,TRBV30,once,TRBD1,CAWRDRIQYF,TGTGCCTGGAGGGACAGGATTCAGTACTTC
TRBJ2-7,TRBV18,many,NA,CASSPQGGLSYEQYF,TGTGCCAGCTCACCGCAGGGGGGCCTCTCCTACGAGCAGTACTTC